This T cell receptor beta chain was retrieved from a study of metastatic and nonmetastatic thyroid tumors. Ten or more counts support this clone. TCRdb re-called clones from the PCR reads using MiXCR. The top ten hold 7% to 10% of the sample, which has about 82,000 clones, approximately 13% seen once. This CDR3 has 13 amino acids. Germline CDR1 reads DFQATT; CDR2 reads SNEGSKA (reference sequence). Losses at the gene ends were 7 bases for V and 2 bases for J; bases not matched to a gene: 7. Each patient came to thyroid surgery without any prior treatment (of any kind). The chain uses TRBV20-1 and TRBJ2-7, with 8 bases that match TRBD1. Sequences were obtained from tumor tissue. The clonotype originates from a female donor with papillary thyroid cancer or a benign thyroid nodule (not recorded which). Some clones in this sample may be carry-over from other donors' samples. The CDR3 coding sequence is TGCAGTGGACCGGGACAGGCCACCTACGAGCAGTACTTC. Its translation is CSGPGQATYEQYF.